These T cell receptor beta chains were read from a single sample in a study of coeliac disease. The protocol was immunoSEQ multiplex PCR, while the TCRdb copy is restricted to in-frame clones and leaves out a portion. Of approximately 280 clones listed, roughly three quarters are singletons. The source material was intraepithelial lymphocytes from the gut. The receptor source for this set is a woman in her 40s with celiac disease, on a gluten-free diet. CDR3s include the opening cysteine and the closing phenylalanine or tryptophan. A D gene is named only where the DNA matches it firmly.

v_call: TRBV7-7; d_call: TRBD1; j_call: TRBJ1-5; cdr3_aa: CASSPDRDQPQHF
v_call: TRBV10-3; d_call: NA; j_call: TRBJ2-1; cdr3_aa: CAINPTESSYNEQFF
v_call: TRBV11-2; d_call: NA; j_call: TRBJ1-2; cdr3_aa: CASSLGQAYGYTF
v_call: TRBV11-3; d_call: NA; j_call: TRBJ1-5; cdr3_aa: CASQTEGYQPQHF
v_call: TRBV5-1; d_call: NA; j_call: TRBJ1-4; cdr3_aa: CASSPGASTNEKLFF
v_call: TRBV14; d_call: NA; j_call: TRBJ1-4; cdr3_aa: CASSEYTCLLVDNEKLFF
v_call: TRBV30; d_call: NA; j_call: TRBJ2-7; cdr3_aa: CAWSVYLWGPSEEQYF
v_call: TRBV21-1; d_call: NA; j_call: TRBJ1-1; cdr3_aa: CASSWLLATTIRTEAFF
v_call: TRBV28; d_call: TRBD2; j_call: TRBJ2-5; cdr3_aa: CASSLRGLASETQYF
v_call: TRBV12-1; d_call: NA; j_call: TRBJ1-2; cdr3_aa: CASSPQGIGNYGYTF